This is a list of T cell receptor beta chains from one sample in a study of blood T cells in healthy people across ages. TCRdb independently ran MiXCR on the 5' RACE reads; one entry per CDR3 protein. The table has about 1.4 million distinct CDR3 sequences, approximately 60% seen once; the top ten hold roughly 6.3%. The sample comprised blood. These receptors all come from a man between 18 and 29 years old in good health. CDR3s include the opening cysteine and the closing phenylalanine or tryptophan. The D gene is left open where the match is weak. Clone size is not always given. Where it is, it says once, few, many or a class for expanded clones.

NA,TRBV5-6,TRBJ1-1,NA,CASQLGNTEAFF,TGTGCCAGCCAATTAGGGAACACTGAAGCTTTCTTT
many,TRBV7-2,TRBJ2-5,TRBD1,CASSLGGRETQYF,TGTGCCAGCAGTTTAGGGGGCCGAGAGACCCAGTACTTC
NA,TRBV5-1,TRBJ2-5,TRBD2,CASSREGRETQYF,TGCGCCAGCAGTCGGGAGGGCAGGGAGACCCAGTACTTC
NA,TRBV6-5,TRBJ2-5,NA,CASSRGDSFQETQYF,TGTGCCAGCAGCCGGGGGGACAGCTTTCAAGAGACCCAGTACTTC
few,TRBV5-1,TRBJ2-5,NA,CASSLATIGHHQETQYF,TGCGCCAGCAGCTTGGCCACAATCGGACATCACCAAGAGACCCAGTACTTC
few,TRBV10-3,TRBJ1-1,NA,CAISRVRETEAFF,TGTGCCATCAGTAGAGTCAGGGAAACTGAAGCTTTCTTT
NA,TRBV7-9,TRBJ2-3,NA,CASSPLGGNTQYF,TGTGCCAGCAGCCCCCTGGGTGGCAATACGCAGTATTTT
NA,TRBV12-3/TRBV12-4,TRBJ2-3,NA,CASSLEGRGADTQYF,TGTGCCAGCAGTTTAGAAGGGCGCGGCGCAGATACGCAGTATTTT
NA,TRBV6-1,TRBJ2-4,TRBD2,CASSELAGGFHEQYF,TGTGCCAGCAGTGAGTTAGCGGGAGGGTTCCATGAGCAGTACTTC
NA,TRBV10-1,TRBJ2-7,NA,CASSSRVEDEQYF,TGCGCCAGCTCCAGCCGTGTTGAGGATGAGCAGTACTTC
NA,TRBV7-2,TRBJ2-1,NA,CASSLAGQGRVDEQFF,TGTGCCAGCAGCTTAGCCGGGCAGGGACGGGTGGATGAGCAGTTCTTC
few,TRBV20-1,TRBJ2-3,NA,CSAWPPSTDTQYF,TGCAGTGCTTGGCCTCCATCCACAGATACGCAGTATTTT
NA,TRBV13,TRBJ2-7,TRBD1,CASSLAGTDDYEQYF,TGTGCCAGCAGCCTTGCCGGGACAGATGACTACGAGCAGTACTTC
NA,TRBV12-5,TRBJ2-1,NA,CASGLAGGEQFF,TGTGCTAGTGGTTTGGCTGGGGGTGAGCAGTTCTTC
few,TRBV7-2,TRBJ2-7,TRBD2,CASSFLGLAGGSEQYF,TGTGCCAGCAGCTTCCTCGGACTAGCGGGGGGAAGCGAGCAGTACTTC
NA,TRBV10-3,TRBJ1-2,NA,CAISGGVGGAYGYTF,TGTGCCATCAGTGGGGGCGTAGGGGGGGCCTATGGCTACACCTTC
few,TRBV11-2,TRBJ2-1,NA,CASSLGGSREQFF,TGTGCCAGCAGCTTAGGTGGGAGTAGGGAGCAGTTCTTC
medium-sized,TRBV12-3/TRBV12-4,TRBJ2-3,TRBD2,CASSSTSGGATDTQYF,TGTGCCAGCAGTTCGACTAGCGGGGGGGCCACAGATACGCAGTATTTT
NA,TRBV20-1,TRBJ2-7,NA,CSAKSSEVYEQYF,TGCAGTGCTAAGTCTAGCGAGGTCTACGAGCAGTACTTC
NA,TRBV2,TRBJ1-5,NA,CASSPTLASSNQPQHF,TGTGCCAGCAGTCCCACGTTGGCATCGAGCAATCAGCCCCAGCATTTT
few,TRBV20-1,TRBJ2-7,NA,CSASTASYEQYF,TGCAGTGCTTCGACAGCGTCCTACGAGCAGTACTTC
NA,TRBV4-3,TRBJ1-5,NA,CASSQGYYQPQHF,TGCGCCAGCAGTCAGGGCTATTATCAGCCCCAGCATTTT
NA,TRBV5-1,TRBJ1-1,NA,CASSLEFSAGLNTEAFF,TGCGCCAGCAGCTTGGAGTTCTCGGCAGGGCTAAACACTGAAGCTTTCTTT
NA,TRBV7-2,TRBJ1-2,NA,CASSLNGRGSYGYTF,TGTGCCAGCAGCTTAAACGGCAGGGGTAGTTATGGCTACACCTTC
NA,TRBV7-9,TRBJ2-1,TRBD1,CAIRDSLYGVIGGSYNEQFF,TGTGCCATCCGGGACAGCCTGTATGGTGTAATTGGAGGCTCCTACAATGAGCAGTTCTTC
NA,TRBV6-6,TRBJ1-4,NA,CASSYLQGQEKLFF,TGTGCCAGCAGTTACCTCCAGGGCCAGGAAAAACTGTTTTTT
NA,TRBV5-1,TRBJ2-5,NA,CASSFAGRQETQYF,TGCGCCAGCAGCTTTGCGGGACGGCAAGAGACCCAGTACTTC
few,TRBV27,TRBJ2-1,NA,CASSLFSVSYNEQFF,TGTGCCAGCAGTTTATTCTCGGTCTCCTACAATGAGCAGTTCTTC
NA,TRBV24-1,TRBJ2-7,NA,CATSDLRRSEQYF,TGTGCCACCAGTGATTTGCGAAGAAGCGAGCAGTACTTC
few,TRBV29-1,TRBJ2-7,NA,CSETYEQYF,TGCAGCGAGACCTACGAGCAGTACTTC
once,TRBV4-3,TRBJ2-1,NA,CASSQDRTGDEQFF,TGCGCCAGCAGCCAAGATAGAACAGGTGATGAGCAGTTCTTC
once,TRBV27,TRBJ1-1,NA,CASSWGYGTEAFF,TGTGCCAGCAGTTGGGGGTACGGCACTGAAGCTTTCTTT
few,TRBV20-1,TRBJ2-5,TRBD2,CSANGGAKETQYF,TGCAGTGCTAACGGGGGGGCAAAAGAGACCCAGTACTTC